The rows below give T cell receptor beta chains drawn from one sample of a study of cytomegalovirus exposure and HLA in healthy donors. Profiled with immunoSEQ multiplex PCR; TCRdb holds only in-frame clones, not every one. The table has around 160,000 clones, about four fifths seen once. The sequenced sample was PBMCs. These receptors came from a man in his forties or fifties in good health and CMV-seropositive. CDR3s include the opening cysteine and the closing phenylalanine or tryptophan. D genes are given only for firm matches. Part of the rows lack a size; the others show once, few, many or a class for expanded clones.

J gene | D gene | V gene | clone size | CDR3 DNA | CDR3 protein
TRBJ1-5 | TRBD1 | TRBV9 | NA | TGTGCCAGCAGCATTGGGACAGGCAATCAGCCCCAGCATTTT | CASSIGTGNQPQHF
TRBJ1-5 | TRBD1 | TRBV30 | once | TGTGCCTGGAGTCCCGCCCCCGCAGGGGGTTTGGAGCCCCAGCATTTT | CAWSPAPAGGLEPQHF
TRBJ1-6 | NA | TRBV5-1 | NA | TGCGCCAGCAGCTTGGGCGGGACCAATAATTCACCCCTCCACTTT | CASSLGGTNNSPLHF
TRBJ2-5 | TRBD1 | TRBV19 | NA | TGTGCCAGTAGTATAGGGACAGGGATTCAAGAGACCCAGTACTTC | CASSIGTGIQETQYF
TRBJ2-1 | NA | TRBV9 | NA | TGTGCCAGCAGCCCACGTGGTAGCGGTCGTGAGCAGTTCTTC | CASSPRGSGREQFF
TRBJ1-5 | TRBD1 | TRBV19 | NA | TGTGCCAGTAGTATCCAGGACAGGGGAAAGGGAAGCAATCAGCCCCAGCATTTT | CASSIQDRGKGSNQPQHF
TRBJ1-5 | TRBD1 | TRBV28 | NA | TGTGCCAGCAGAGAAACAGGGGGGAATCAGCCCCAGCATTTT | CASRETGGNQPQHF
TRBJ1-5 | NA | TRBV28 | NA | TGTGCCAGCTTAACACCGGACAGTCGGAATCAGCCCCAGCATTTT | CASLTPDSRNQPQHF
TRBJ2-1 | TRBD1 | TRBV10-1 | NA | TGCGCCAGCAGACAGGGGGCATGGAATGAGCAGTTCTTC | CASRQGAWNEQFF
TRBJ2-7 | NA | TRBV5-6 | few | TGTGCCAGCAGCCCGGGTGATGACTACGAGCAGTACTTC | CASSPGDDYEQYF
TRBJ2-5 | TRBD1 | TRBV5-1 | NA | TGCGCCAGCGCGACGGGACAGCAAGAGACCCAGTACTTC | CASATGQQETQYF
TRBJ1-3 | NA | TRBV18 | NA | TGTGCCAGCTCACAGAACATTGGAGACACCATATATTTT | CASSQNIGDTIYF
TRBJ1-1 | NA | TRBV25-1 | NA | TGTGCCAGCATTTTTGGCCGGAACACTGAAGCTTTCTTT | CASIFGRNTEAFF
TRBJ1-6 | NA | TRBV27 | NA | TGTGCCAGCAGTTCCCAACAGGTTATCTGGTCACCCCTCCACTTT | CASSSQQVIWSPLHF
TRBJ1-6 | TRBD1 | TRBV6-5 | NA | TGTGCCAGCAGTTACGAGACAGGGAGTGGGAATTCACCCCTCCACTTT | CASSYETGSGNSPLHF
TRBJ2-7 | TRBD2 | TRBV4-1 | NA | TGCGCCAGCAGCCAAACTAGCGGGACGCTTTACGAGCAGTACTTC | CASSQTSGTLYEQYF
TRBJ2-6 | NA | TRBV7-2 | NA | TGTGCCAGCAGCTTAGCCCCACCACACAGATCTGGGGCCAACGTCCTGACTTTC | CASSLAPPHRSGANVLTF
TRBJ1-2 | NA | TRBV27 | NA | TGTGCCAGCAGACCGAGGACTCACTATGGCTACACCTTC | CASRPRTHYGYTF
TRBJ2-1 | TRBD2 | TRBV27 | NA | TGTGCCAGCAGTCTCGGGGTAGCGGGGCATAATGAGCAGTTCTTC | CASSLGVAGHNEQFF
TRBJ1-1 | TRBD1 | TRBV7-9 | NA | TGTGCCAGCAGCTTAGCCAACCCTAGGACAGGGCTGACTGAAGCTTTCTTT | CASSLANPRTGLTEAFF
TRBJ1-1 | TRBD1 | TRBV5-1 | once | TGCGCCAGCAGCTGGGAACAGGGGGCCGCTTCGAGTGAGGGTGAAGCTTTCTTT | CASSWEQGAASSEGEAFF
TRBJ2-3 | TRBD2 | TRBV15 | NA | TGTGCCACCAGAATCGGACTAGCGGGAGGGAGGGGAGATACGCAGTATTTT | CATRIGLAGGRGDTQYF
TRBJ2-1 | NA | TRBV7-9 | NA | TGTGCCAGCAGCTTAATTATCCTGGGGCGGCGGAATGAGCAGTTCTTC | CASSLIILGRRNEQFF
TRBJ1-2 | TRBD1 | TRBV9 | NA | TGTGCCAGCAGTGCAACTCCCGACAGGGCACAAGATGGCTACACCTTC | CASSATPDRAQDGYTF
TRBJ2-7 | TRBD1 | TRBV2 | NA | TGTGCCAGCAGTGAATATGAGGTGACAGGGTACGACGAGCAGTACTTC | CASSEYEVTGYDEQYF
TRBJ2-1 | TRBD2 | TRBV4-1 | once | TGCGCCAGCAGCCAATACACTAGCGGGTTAGATGAGCAGTTCTTC | CASSQYTSGLDEQFF
TRBJ1-2 | TRBD1 | TRBV29-1 | NA | TGCAGCGTTGCCGAGCGACAGGGGGGGACCTATGGCTACACCTTC | CSVAERQGGTYGYTF
TRBJ2-1 | NA | TRBV10-3 | NA | TGTGCCATCAGTGAGTCAGGCAGGGGCTATGAGCAGTTCTTC | CAISESGRGYEQFF